These 20 T cell receptor beta chains were sequenced from one sample in a study of T-cell memory formation after mild COVID-19. TCRdb reprocessed the 5' RACE reads with MiXCR, giving one entry per CDR3 protein. The data contain a few hundred thousand distinct CDR3 sequences, approximately 29% of them singletons. The sample was PBMCs or a T cell subset sorted from them (not recorded which). Receptor source: an adult woman who had mild COVID-19 (a few samples of this study predate the infection). Cell type and time point are not known.

This clonotype was counted only a few times. This sequence joins TRBV6-6 and TRBJ1-2; D remains unclear. Germline CDR1 MNHNY, CDR2 SVGAGI (reference sequence). The germline V and J ends were trimmed by 6 bases and 5 bases, with 13 bases remaining between them. The CDR3 spans 13 residues. CDR3 loop: CASRTLGGYGYTF. CDR3 nucleotide sequence: TGTGCCAGCAGAACATTAGGAGGGTATGGCTACACCTTC.

A few counts support this clonotype. The chain is built from TRBV3-1 and TRBJ1-4, with no clear D. Trimming cost V 0 bases and J 3 bases, with 5 bases left between them. CDR3 size: 14 residues. Germline CDR1 and CDR2: LGHDT and YNNKEL (reference sequence). The CDR3 sequence is CASSQDTSNEKLFF. The DNA of the CDR3 is TGTGCCAGCAGCCAAGACACCTCTAATGAAAAACTGTTTTTT.

This clonotype was recorded a few times. This chain links TRBV24-1 with TRBJ2-2; the match to TRBD2 covers 9 bases. Germline lookup yields CDR1 KGHDR and CDR2 SFDVKD. The J segment lost 0 bases and the V segment lost 12 bases, leaving 10 bases of the junction unmatched. This CDR3 has 16 residues. CDR3 DNA: TGTGCCGCGAGGGGAGCGGGAGGAGCGAACACCGGGGAGCTGTTTTTT. It is translated as CAARGAGGANTGELFF.

This chain joins TRBV3-1 and TRBJ1-1; D is perhaps TRBD1 (5 bases). The CDR3 contains 14 residues. V gave up 4 bases and J gave up 1 base, with 10 bases separating them. Germline values: CDR1 LGHDT, CDR2 YNNKEL (reference sequence). This CDR3 is CASSPGPRNTEAFF. The DNA for the CDR3 is TGTGCCAGCAGCCCGGGACCCCGGAACACTGAAGCTTTCTTT.

This chain connects TRBV5-1 to TRBJ1-1; 11 bases line up with TRBD1. The germline V gene has CDR1 SGHRS and CDR2 YFSETQ. V trimming: 7 bases; J trimming: 3 bases; junction bases outside the gene matches: 8. The CDR3 extends over 15 amino acids. As DNA, the CDR3 is TGCGCCAGCGGAACTGGACAGGGGGCCTACACTGAAGCTTTCTTT. Encoded protein: CASGTGQGAYTEAFF. Full variable domain (missing parts from reference TRBV5-1 and TRBJ1-1): KAGVTQTPRYLIKTRGQQVTLSCSPISGHRSVSWYQQTPGQGLQFLFEYFSETQRNKGNFPGRFSGRQFSNSRSEMNVSTLELGDSALYLCASGTGQGAYTEAFFGQGTRLTVV.

About this clonotype: At one of its ends the junction is not consistent with the germline gene, which may arise from a read error. V usage is TRBV4-1 and J usage is TRBJ2-2, with D possibly TRBD2 on 6 matching bases. Germline CDR1 MGHRA, CDR2 YSYEKL. The CDR3 totals 15 residues. In DNA, the CDR3 is TGCGCCAGCACCAGGGTAGCGGAGGGGACCGGAGAGCTGTTTTTT. Its translation: CASTRVAEGTGELFF.

The chain links TRBV30 to TRBJ2-3; D might be TRBD2 (5 bases). Deletions cut 1 base from V and 2 bases from J, with 16 bases between. Germline lookup yields CDR1 GTSNPN and CDR2 SVGIG (reference sequence). The CDR3 covers 16 residues. As DNA, the CDR3 is TGTGCCTGGAGTGACGGACTCCTCACACACACAGATACGCAGTATTTT. Amino acid sequence: CAWSDGLLTHTDTQYF.

V gene TRBV7-3 combines with J gene TRBJ2-7; 7 bases agree with TRBD1. V lost 5 bases to trimming and J lost 6 bases; unmatched junction nucleotides: 7. CDR3 length: 13 residues. CDR1 SGHTA and CDR2 FQGTGA come from the germline V gene. CDR3 bases: TGTGCCAGCAGCCCACAGGGGCATCTCGAGCAGTACTTC. Translating gives CASSPQGHLEQYF.

This chain links TRBV9 with TRBJ2-1; TRBD2 agrees at 12 bases. Losses at the gene ends were 0 bases for V and 7 bases for J; bases not matched to a gene: 5. This CDR3 is built from 16 residues. Germline V gene data show CDR1 as SGDLS and CDR2 as YYNGEE. Here the CDR3 DNA reads TGTGCCAGCAGCGTAGCCGGGACTAGCGGGCGGAATGAGCAGTTCTTC. Encoded protein: CASSVAGTSGRNEQFF.

This clonotype was recorded a few times. The chain uses TRBV7-9 and TRBJ1-3; D remains unclear. Germline assignment: CDR1 SEHNR and CDR2 FQNEAQ (reference sequence). This CDR3 is 14 amino acids long. Trimming stripped 5 bases from V and 0 bases from J, with 8 bases between. CDR3 protein: CASSHGASGNTIYF. CDR3 in DNA: TGTGCCAGCAGCCACGGCGCCTCTGGAAACACCATATATTTT.

This chain uses TRBV12-3 or TRBV12-4 with TRBJ2-5; 15 bases fit TRBD2. J lost 5 bases, V lost 3 bases, and 7 bases had no gene match. The CDR3 has 17 residues. The CDR3 protein is CASSFPQGTSGGETQYF. CDR3 nucleotide sequence: TGTGCCAGCAGTTTCCCCCAAGGGACTAGCGGGGGGGAGACCCAGTACTTC.

This clonotype has a handful of counts. V is TRBV4-1 and J is TRBJ2-1; D possibly corresponds to TRBD2 (6 bases). Looked up from germline, CDR1 is MGHRA and CDR2 is YSYEKL. The V and J ends lost 1 base and 7 bases respectively, with 26 bases between them. This CDR3 is 19 amino acids long. CDR3 in DNA: TGCGCCAGCAGCCAAGTTAGGCTAGCAGTGGTGGAGGGGTTGAATGAGCAGTTCTTC. Protein: CASSQVRLAVVEGLNEQFF.

This clonotype was counted between two and nine times. The genes are TRBV29-1 and TRBJ1-2; perhaps TRBD1 as D (5 bases). Germline-derived CDR1 and CDR2 are SQVTM and ANQGSEA. The CDR3 has 11 amino acids. Trimming took 7 bases from V and 4 from J, leaving 10 bases between them. CDR3 nucleotides: TGCAGCGCTTCGACAGTCTATGGCTACACCTTC. Protein sequence: CSASTVYGYTF.

This clonotype was seen only a few times. The chain has TRBV9 and TRBJ2-7, with TRBD1 identical over 9 bases. The CDR3 runs to 14 residues. The V segment lost 4 bases and the J segment 7 bases; nucleotides outside the gene matches: 9. CDR1 is SGDLS, CDR2 YYNGEE, per germline. The CDR3 spells CASSLGTGSWEQYF. In DNA, the CDR3 is TGTGCCAGCAGCCTCGGGACAGGGTCGTGGGAGCAGTACTTC.

The chain employs TRBV5-1 and TRBJ1-1, with a weak D call TRBD1 (5 bases). The CDR3 is 16 residues long. CDR1 SGHRS and CDR2 YFSETQ come from the germline V gene. V shed 0 bases and J shed 4 bases, with 16 bases lying between them. CDR3: CASSLGDRLGGTEAFF. For the CDR3, the DNA is TGCGCCAGCAGCTTGGGGGACCGCTTAGGTGGCACTGAAGCTTTCTTT.

V usage is TRBV6-2 or TRBV6-3 and J usage is TRBJ2-3; D is possibly TRBD1 (5 bases). Germline V gene data show CDR1 as MNHEY and CDR2 as SVGEGT. The germline V and J ends were trimmed by 4 bases and 4 bases, with 15 bases remaining between them. The length of the CDR3 is 15 residues. The chain's CDR3 is CASSSSGSRADTQYF. The CDR3 nucleotides are TGTGCCAGCAGTTCTTCAGGGTCCCGAGCAGATACGCAGTATTTT.

This chain uses TRBV5-1 with TRBJ2-2; maybe TRBD2 (7 bases). The germline V gene has CDR1 SGHRS and CDR2 YFSETQ. V shed 3 bases and J shed 0 bases, with 18 bases lying between them. There are 18 residues in the CDR3. The CDR3 bases are TGCGCCAGCAGCTCGTTGAGCACGGGGGGCCCGAACACCGGGGAGCTGTTTTTT. As protein: CASSSLSTGGPNTGELFF.

This clonotype has just a few counts. The CDR3 spells CASRDTSGGEQYF. CDR3 DNA sequence: TGTGCCAGCAGGGACACTAGCGGGGGGGAGCAGTACTTC. This chain links TRBV7-9 with TRBJ2-7; 12 bases fit TRBD2. The CDR3 consists of 13 residues. Trimming took 6 bases from V and 7 from J; bases not matched to a gene: 4. In germline, CDR1 is SEHNR, CDR2 FQNEAQ (reference sequence).

The chain employs TRBV7-2 and TRBJ2-7, with D perhaps assigned TRBD1 or TRBD2 (5 bases each). The germline V and J ends were trimmed by 5 bases and 2 bases, with 22 bases remaining between them. CDR3 size: 17 residues. The germline gives CDR1 SGHTA, CDR2 FQGNSA. This CDR3 is CASSLSRRGAPPYEQYF. CDR3 sequence (DNA): TGTGCCAGCAGCCTGAGTCGACGAGGGGCCCCTCCCTACGAGCAGTACTTC.

This rearrangement joins TRBV20-1 to TRBJ2-5; D gene ambiguous. Looked up from germline, CDR1 is DFQATT and CDR2 is SNEGSKA (reference sequence). Deletions cut 2 bases from V and 0 bases from J, with 16 bases between. The CDR3 spans 16 residues. CDR3 protein: CSARSQEGGYQETQYF. DNA for the CDR3: TGCAGTGCTAGAAGTCAGGAAGGCGGATACCAAGAGACCCAGTACTTC.